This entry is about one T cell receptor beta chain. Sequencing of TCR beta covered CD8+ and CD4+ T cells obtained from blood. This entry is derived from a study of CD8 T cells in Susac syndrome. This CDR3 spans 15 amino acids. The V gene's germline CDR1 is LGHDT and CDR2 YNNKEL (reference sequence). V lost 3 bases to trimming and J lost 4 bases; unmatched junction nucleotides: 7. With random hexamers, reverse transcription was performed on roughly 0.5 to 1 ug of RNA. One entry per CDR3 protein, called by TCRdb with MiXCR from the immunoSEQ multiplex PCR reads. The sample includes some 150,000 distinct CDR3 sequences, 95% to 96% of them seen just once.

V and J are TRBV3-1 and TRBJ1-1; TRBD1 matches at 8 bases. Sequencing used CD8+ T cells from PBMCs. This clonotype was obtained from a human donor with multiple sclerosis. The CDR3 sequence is CASSQNRGLGTEAFF. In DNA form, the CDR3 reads TGTGCCAGCAGCCAGAACAGGGGGTTGGGCACTGAAGCTTTCTTT.